The 24 T cell receptor beta chains given below trace back to one sample, sequenced in a study of T cell responses to AZD1222 COVID-19 vaccine. Repertoires were generated with immunoSEQ multiplex PCR, while TCRdb's copy carries only in-frame clones and drops some. The sample holds 90,000 to 120,000 clones, about 89% seen once. The specimen was peripheral blood, collected 28 days after the second AZD1222 dose. All receptors come from an adult who received the AZD1222 COVID-19 vaccine.

The chain employs TRBV5-8 and TRBJ2-1; 10 nucleotides match TRBD2. Looked up from germline, CDR1 is SGHTS and CDR2 is YDEGEE. This CDR3 is built from 15 residues. After removal of 5 bases from V and 4 bases from J, the junction contained 6 bases not matched to a gene. CDR3 in amino acids: CASSLPGLAYNEQFF. The DNA for the CDR3 is TGTGCCAGCAGTTTACCGGGACTAGCGTACAATGAGCAGTTCTTC.

This sequence joins TRBV13 and TRBJ2-7, with unresolved D. Germline lookup yields CDR1 PRHDT and CDR2 FYEKMQ (reference sequence). This CDR3 comprises 13 residues. Trimming removed 3 bases at V and 3 bases at J, with 9 bases between. In nucleotides, the CDR3 is TGTGCCAGCAGCTTTGGGGATGTCTACGAGCAGTACTTC. Its protein product is CASSFGDVYEQYF. The entire variable domain, with the rest obtained from reference TRBV13 and TRBJ2-7, is as follows: AAGVIQSPRHLIKEKRETATLKCYPIPRHDTVYWYQQGPGQDPQFLISFYEKMQSDKGSIPDRFSAQQFSDYHSELNMSSLELGDSALYFCASSFGDVYEQYFGPGTRLTVT.

V usage is TRBV27 and J usage is TRBJ1-1; no reliable D call. Germline lookup yields CDR1 MNHEY and CDR2 SMNVEV (reference sequence). CDR3 length equals 13 residues. V was shortened by 2 bases and J by 0 bases, with 4 bases between the two germline ends. In DNA, the CDR3 is TGTGCCAGCAGTTTAAGGCTGAACACTGAAGCTTTCTTT. Its translation is CASSLRLNTEAFF.

The CDR3 loop reads CASSQIAGGRETQYF. CDR3 DNA: TGTGCCAGCAGCCAGATAGCGGGGGGGCGGGAGACCCAGTACTTC. This chain links TRBV3-1 (or the pseudogene TRBV3-2) with TRBJ2-5; 11 bases are a match to TRBD2. With V trimmed by 3 bases and J by 5 bases, 5 bases remained unmatched. CDR1 is LGHDT, CDR2 YNNKEL, per germline (reference sequence). This CDR3 has 15 residues.

The chain employs TRBV2 and TRBJ2-1, with 8 positions matching TRBD1. Unmatched junction bases numbered 12, after V lost 3 bases and J lost 8 bases. This CDR3 has 16 residues. Germline CDR1 SNHLY, CDR2 FYNNEI. The CDR3 DNA is TGTGCCAGCAGTGAGGACCGGGACAGGCCGTTGGATGAGCAGTTCTTC. As protein: CASSEDRDRPLDEQFF.

Note on this clone: Sequence at one end of the junction differs from germline and may be a read error. This chain joins TRBV18 and TRBJ2-2; 7 bases line up with TRBD2. The germline CDR1 and CDR2 sequences are KGHSH and LQKENI. The CDR3 is 16 amino acids. This chain's CDR3 is CASSPLTGTKHGELFF. The CDR3 coding sequence is TGTGCCAGCTCCCCACTTACCGGGACTAAACACGGGGAGCTGTTTTTT.

The chain is built from TRBV4-3 and TRBJ1-2; TRBD1 might be the D (5 bases). CDR1 is LGHNA, CDR2 YSLEER, per germline. V was clipped by 1 base and J by 4 bases, with 7 bases between them. The CDR3 extends over 13 amino acids. CDR3 in DNA: TGCGCCAGCAGCCAAGCAAGGGGCTATGGCTACACCTTC. Translating gives CASSQARGYGYTF.

The genes are TRBV27 and TRBJ2-1; D gene unclear. The germline CDR1 and CDR2 sequences are MNHEY and SMNVEV (reference sequence). The CDR3 extends over 14 amino acids. Between the trimmed V and J ends, which lost 3 bases and 0 bases, there was a span of 6 bases. The chain's CDR3 is CASSLSPSYNEQFF. Here the CDR3 DNA reads TGTGCCAGCAGTTTGTCGCCCTCCTACAATGAGCAGTTCTTC.

The CDR3 loop is CASSLVGRSSGANVLTF. The DNA for the CDR3 is TGTGCCAGCAGCCTCGTGGGACGGAGCTCTGGGGCCAACGTCCTGACTTTC. The rearrangement uses TRBV3-1 (or the pseudogene TRBV3-2) and TRBJ2-6; either TRBD1 or TRBD2 may supply D (5 bases each). CDR3 length: 17 amino acids. Germline CDR1 is LGHDT and CDR2 is YNNKEL (reference sequence). Trimming pared 4 bases from V and 0 bases from J, leaving 13 bases between.

V gene TRBV27 combines with J gene TRBJ1-1; D might be TRBD1 (6 bases). CDR1 is MNHEY and CDR2 is SMNVEV in the germline V gene (reference sequence). V dropped 6 bases and J dropped 0 bases, with 8 bases sitting between them. The CDR3 runs 13 residues. This chain's CDR3 is CASRTGMNTEAFF. CDR3 coding DNA: TGTGCCAGCAGGACAGGTATGAACACTGAAGCTTTCTTT.

CDR3 nucleotide sequence: TGTGCCAGTAGTATATCGGGGCCCACTGAAGCTTTCTTT. Translated, it gives CASSISGPTEAFF. The chain carries TRBV19 and TRBJ1-1; a weak D match, TRBD1 (5 bases). Germline V gene sequence: CDR1 LNHDA, CDR2 SQIVND (reference sequence). The CDR3 totals 13 residues. Deletions cut 2 bases from V and 4 bases from J, with 8 bases between. Using reference TRBV19 and TRBJ1-1 for the parts outside the CDR3, the full variable domain is DGGITQSPKYLFRKEGQNVTLSCEQNLNHDAMYWYRQDPGQGLRLIYYSQIVNDFQKGDIAEGYSVSREKKESFPLTVTSAQKNPTAFYLCASSISGPTEAFFGQGTRLTVV.

This chain connects TRBV7-9 to TRBJ2-7; TRBD2 agrees at 7 bases. Looked up from germline, CDR1 is SEHNR and CDR2 is FQNEAQ (reference sequence). Unmatched junction bases numbered 7, after V lost 5 bases and J lost 3 bases. CDR3 length: 14 residues. CDR3 in amino acids: CASSPPASGYEQYF. In DNA, the CDR3 is TGTGCCAGCAGCCCCCCCGCTAGCGGCTACGAGCAGTACTTC.

The chain employs TRBV29-1 and TRBJ1-1; maybe TRBD1 (6 bases). In germline, CDR1 is SQVTM, CDR2 ANQGSEA. The CDR3 is 16 amino acids. CDR3 nucleotide sequence: TGCAACCTATCTATCCCCCAGGGGCATCTGAACACTGAAGCTTTCTTT. Protein product: CNLSIPQGHLNTEAFF.

This rearrangement joins TRBV6-5 to TRBJ1-3; D gene uncertain. Germline CDR1 reads MNHEY; CDR2 reads SVGAGI. V was shortened by 8 bases and J by 0 bases, with 14 bases between the two germline ends. The CDR3 is 15 residues long. This CDR3 reads CASLPGGTSGNTIYF. CDR3 bases: TGTGCCAGCCTTCCGGGCGGTACCTCTGGAAACACCATATATTTT.

The chain combines TRBV28 with TRBJ2-2, with D tentatively TRBD1 (6 bases). Trimming left V 6 bases short and J 1 base short, with 9 bases between. The CDR3 contains 14 residues. Per the germline V gene, CDR1 is MDHEN and CDR2 is SYDVKM. DNA for the CDR3: TGTGCCAGCAGGTTACAGGGGAACACCGGGGAGCTGTTTTTT. As protein: CASRLQGNTGELFF.

The chain has TRBV7-9 and TRBJ1-6, with a tentative D call TRBD1 (5 bases). Per germline, CDR1 SEHNR and CDR2 FQNEAQ (reference sequence). This CDR3 contains 14 residues. The V and J ends lost 5 bases and 7 bases respectively, with 12 bases between them. The CDR3 DNA sequence: TGTGCCAGCAGCCCGGACACATCAAATTCACCCCTCCACTTT. Its protein is CASSPDTSNSPLHF.

The chain joins TRBV4-1 to TRBJ1-4; D unresolved. V lost 5 bases and J lost 5, with 12 bases in between. This CDR3 region has 14 residues. The germline gives CDR1 MGHRA, CDR2 YSYEKL. Here the CDR3 reads CASSSLIGNEKLFF. The CDR3 nucleotides read TGCGCCAGCAGCTCTCTGATTGGGAATGAAAAACTGTTTTTT.

J is TRBJ2-7 and V is TRBV18; the match to TRBD1 covers 7 bases. This CDR3 comprises 14 residues. V was pared by 3 bases and J by 1 base, with 3 bases of the junction left unmatched. Per germline, CDR1 KGHSH and CDR2 LQKENI. The CDR3 sequence is CASSPETGSYEQYF. In DNA form, the CDR3 reads TGTGCCAGCTCACCGGAGACAGGGTCCTACGAGCAGTACTTC.

This sequence joins TRBV5-6 and TRBJ1-5; D may be TRBD1 (6 bases). The V gene lost 1 base and the J gene lost 1 base, with 12 bases spanning the gap. CDR1 is SGHDT and CDR2 is YYEEEE in the germline V gene. The CDR3 sequence is 16 residues long. CDR3 in amino acids: CASSLRPGASNQPQHF. In DNA, the CDR3 is TGTGCCAGCAGCTTGAGGCCAGGGGCAAGCAATCAGCCCCAGCATTTT. The full variable domain, completed using reference TRBV5-6 and TRBJ1-5, is DAGVTQSPTHLIKTRGQQVTLRCSPKSGHDTVSWYQQALGQGPQFIFQYYEEEERQRGNFPDRFSGHQFPNYSSELNVNALLLGDSALYLCASSLRPGASNQPQHFGDGTRLSIL.

This clone showed up just once. An end of the junction differs from the germline gene, which may be a read error. V and J are TRBV3-1 (or the pseudogene TRBV3-2) and TRBJ1-4; a weak D match, TRBD1 (5 bases). There are 14 residues in the CDR3. CDR1 and CDR2 (germline): LGHDT, YNNKEL (reference sequence). The CDR3 sequence is CASSQAHSSTVRLF. CDR3 sequence (DNA): TGTGCCAGCAGCCAAGCCCATTCCTCGACAGTAAGGTTATTT.

This chain links TRBV25-1 with TRBJ1-4; D may be TRBD1 (6 bases). CDR3 length equals 15 residues. Germline V lookup: CDR1 MGHDK, CDR2 SYGVNS. Trimming left V 5 bases short and J 4 bases short, with 14 bases between. The CDR3 loop reads CASSPAGAVNEKLFF. CDR3 in DNA: TGTGCCAGCAGTCCAGCGGGGGCAGTTAATGAAAAACTGTTTTTT.

J is TRBJ2-5 and V is TRBV5-1; a possible D gene is TRBD1 (6 bases). The CDR3 is 16 amino acids. Looked up from germline, CDR1 is SGHRS and CDR2 is YFSETQ. The ends were cut back, 4 bases at V and 4 bases at J, with 20 bases in the middle. CDR3 in amino acids: CASSATLQGFGETQYF. DNA of the CDR3: TGCGCCAGCAGCGCCACCCTACAGGGCTTTGGAGAGACCCAGTACTTC.

CDR3 DNA: TGTGCCAGCACCTCTAGCTCCTACGAGCAGTACTTC. Its translation is CASTSSSYEQYF. The chain combines TRBV12-3 or TRBV12-4 with TRBJ2-7; D unresolved. The CDR3 has 12 amino acids. Between the trimmed V and J ends, which lost 7 bases and 0 bases, there was a span of 7 bases.

The rearrangement links TRBV28 to TRBJ1-2; the D gene is possibly TRBD1 (5 bases). The CDR3 totals 13 residues. V lost 4 bases to trimming and J lost 4 bases, with 10 bases between them. CDR1 MDHEN and CDR2 SYDVKM come from the germline V gene. The CDR3 sequence: CASSSRGGYGYTF. The CDR3 DNA follows: TGTGCCAGCAGTTCTCGCGGGGGCTATGGCTACACCTTC.